This entry is about one TCR beta chain. The source of the sample is a study of blood T cell repertoires in COVID-19. Overall study context: The United States, Italy and Spain supplied acute and convalescent COVID-19 samples.

Produced via immunoSEQ multiplex PCR; TCRdb's table is partial and in-frame only. The sample consists of roughly 180,000 clones, roughly nine tenths of them appearing once. This sequence was found in a man between 65 and 85 years old with active or convalescent COVID-19. Sequencing was performed on peripheral blood.

This CDR3 is CASSLLRGQGKLAGTYEQFF. CDR3 DNA sequence: TGTGCCAGCAGCCTACTTCGGGGACAGGGGAAACTAGCGGGAACGTATGAGCAGTTCTTC. V is TRBV5-8 and J is TRBJ2-1, with D possibly being TRBD1 or TRBD2 (10 bases each). There are 20 residues in the CDR3. Looked up from germline, CDR1 is SGHTS and CDR2 is YDEGEE. V was pared by 4 bases and J by 8 bases, with 34 bases between.